The 6 T cell receptor beta chains given below trace back to one sample, sequenced in a study of CD8+CD57+ T cells in acquired aplastic anemia. Patients picked for sequencing had shown CD8+CD57+ cell expansion detected by flow cytometry. Genomic DNA, serving as template, underwent TCR beta VDJ and CDR3 profiling. TCRdb reanalysed the reads using MiXCR and keeps one entry per CDR3 protein. This table holds under 200,000 distinct CDR3 sequences, 48% found once. Source material: sorted CD4+, CD8+, or CD8+CD57+ T cells (not recorded which) from PBMCs. These receptors were collected from a human donor with aplastic anemia.

The V call is TRBV12-3 or TRBV12-4, the J call TRBJ2-3; the match to TRBD2 covers 9 bases. After removal of 6 bases from V and 7 bases from J, the junction contained 20 bases not matched to a gene. This CDR3 is built from 18 residues. The CDR3 reads CASSNPALLSGRTNTQYF. As DNA, the CDR3 is TGTGCCAGCAGCAACCCGGCCCTCCTAAGCGGGAGGACGAATACGCAGTATTTT.

This clonotype was seen at least ten times. The V call is TRBV14, the J call TRBJ2-7; 9 bases agree with TRBD1. With V trimmed by 4 bases and J by 7 bases, 14 bases remained unmatched. CDR1 and CDR2 from the germline V gene are SGHDN and FVKESK. The CDR3 consists of 16 residues. CDR3 nucleotides: TGTGCCAGCAGCCCCTCTTGGTGGACAGGGGCTGGGGAGCAGTACTTC. This codes for CASSPSWWTGAGEQYF.

In this sample, this clonotype turned up once. At one boundary the junction diverges from the germline segment, which might be a read error. The V call is TRBV7-2, the J call TRBJ1-2; D gene ambiguous. The CDR3 extends over 13 amino acids. CDR1 SGHTA and CDR2 FQGNSA come from the germline V gene. CDR3 sequence: CAGSLASGWGFTF. In nucleotides, the CDR3 is TGTGCCGGCAGCTTAGCATCCGGGTGGGGTTTCACCTTC.

CDR3 coding DNA: TGCAGCCCGGGGGGAGTAGAGACCCAGTACTTC. It is translated as CSPGGVETQYF. The chain couples TRBV20-1 to TRBJ2-5; 7 bases are shared with TRBD2. The germline V gene encodes CDR1 DFQATT and CDR2 SNEGSKA (reference sequence). CDR3 size: 11 residues.

V and J are TRBV4-2 and TRBJ2-1; 7 bases align to TRBD2. This CDR3 is 13 amino acids long. V was pared by 3 bases and J by 6 bases, with 2 bases of the junction left unmatched. Germline V gene lookup returns CDR1 LGHNA and CDR2 YNFKEQ. CDR3 sequence reads: CASSQTSLNEQFF. In nucleotides, the CDR3 is TGTGCCAGCAGCCAGACTAGCCTCAATGAGCAGTTCTTC.

The gene calls are TRBV27 and TRBJ1-6; TRBD1 is a possible D gene (5 bases). V lost 8 bases, J lost 10 bases, and 18 bases lay in between. The CDR3 extends over 14 amino acids. Germline CDR1 reads MNHEY; CDR2 reads SMNVEV (reference sequence). The CDR3 coding sequence is TGTGCCAGCTCGGCTCGGGGGGGGAAATCACCCCTCCACTTT. Residues: CASSARGGKSPLHF.